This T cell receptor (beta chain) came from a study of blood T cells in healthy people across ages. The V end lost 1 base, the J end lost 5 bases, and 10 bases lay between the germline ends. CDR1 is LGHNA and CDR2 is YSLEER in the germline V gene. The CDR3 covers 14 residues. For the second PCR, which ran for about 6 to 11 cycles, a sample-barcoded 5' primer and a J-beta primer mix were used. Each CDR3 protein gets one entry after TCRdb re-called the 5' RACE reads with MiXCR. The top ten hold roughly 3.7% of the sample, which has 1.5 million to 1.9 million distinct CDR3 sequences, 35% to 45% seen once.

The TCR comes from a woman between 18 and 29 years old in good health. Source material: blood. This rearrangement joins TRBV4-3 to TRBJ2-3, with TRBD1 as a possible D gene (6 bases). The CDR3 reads CASSQAQGRDTQYF. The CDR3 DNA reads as TGCGCCAGCAGCCAAGCACAGGGACGAGATACGCAGTATTTT.